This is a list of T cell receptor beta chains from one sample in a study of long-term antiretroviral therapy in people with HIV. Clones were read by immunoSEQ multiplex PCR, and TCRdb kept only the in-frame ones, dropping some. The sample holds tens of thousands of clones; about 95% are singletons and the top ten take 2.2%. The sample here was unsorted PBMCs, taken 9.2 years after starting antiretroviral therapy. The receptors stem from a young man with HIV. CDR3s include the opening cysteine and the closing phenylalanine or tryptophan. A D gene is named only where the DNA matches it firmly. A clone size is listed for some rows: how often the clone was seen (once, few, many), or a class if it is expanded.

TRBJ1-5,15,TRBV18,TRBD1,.,CASSPLGQGYQPQHF,TGTGCCAGCTCACCCCTGGGACAGGGCTATCAGCCCCAGCATTTT
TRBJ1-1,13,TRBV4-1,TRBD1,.,CASRGGLNTEAFF,TGCGCCAGCAGAGGGGGCCTGAACACTGAAGCTTTCTTT
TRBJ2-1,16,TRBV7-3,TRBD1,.,CASSDRDRPSYNEQFF,TGTGCCAGCAGCGACCGGGACAGGCCCTCCTACAATGAGCAGTTCTTC
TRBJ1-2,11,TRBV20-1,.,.,CSASSGGGYTF,TGCAGTGCTAGCTCGGGAGGAGGCTACACCTTC
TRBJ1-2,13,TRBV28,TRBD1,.,CASSLEGGPGYTF,TGTGCCAGCAGTTTAGAAGGGGGCCCTGGCTACACCTTC
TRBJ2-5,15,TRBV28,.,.,CASSHGLQGRGDQYF,TGTGCCAGCAGTCACGGCTTGCAGGGCAGAGGAGACCAGTACTTC
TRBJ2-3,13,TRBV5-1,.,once,CASSLVPADTQYF,TGCGCCAGCAGCTTGGTCCCCGCAGATACGCAGTATTTT
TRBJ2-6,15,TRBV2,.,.,CASSVGSSGANVLTF,TGTGCCAGCAGTGTGGGGAGCTCTGGGGCCAACGTCCTGACTTTC
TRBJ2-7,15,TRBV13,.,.,CASSLSSQGSYEQYF,TGTGCCAGCAGCTTATCTTCACAAGGGTCCTACGAGCAGTACTTC
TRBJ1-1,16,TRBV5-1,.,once,CASSLSPERPNTEAFF,TGCGCCAGCAGCTTGAGTCCCGAACGCCCAAACACTGAAGCTTTCTTT
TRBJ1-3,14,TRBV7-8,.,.,CASSLADSGNTIYF,TGTGCCAGCAGCTTAGCCGACTCTGGAAACACCATATATTTT
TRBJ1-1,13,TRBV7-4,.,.,CASSFRVNTEAFF,TGTGCCAGCAGCTTTAGGGTGAACACTGAAGCTTTCTTT
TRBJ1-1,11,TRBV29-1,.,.,CSVRENTEAFF,TGCAGCGTTCGGGAGAACACTGAAGCTTTCTTT
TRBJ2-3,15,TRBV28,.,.,CASKSGVPFTDTQYF,TGTGCCAGCAAATCAGGGGTACCTTTCACAGATACGCAGTATTTT
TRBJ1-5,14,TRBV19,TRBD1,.,CASSIRGQNQPQHF,TGTGCCAGTAGTATCAGGGGACAGAATCAGCCCCAGCATTTT
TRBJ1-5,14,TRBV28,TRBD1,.,CASRIQGSNQPQHF,TGTGCCAGCAGAATACAGGGGAGCAATCAGCCCCAGCATTTT
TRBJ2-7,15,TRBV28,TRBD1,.,CASSYLGQGAYEQYF,TGTGCCAGCAGTTATCTTGGACAGGGGGCCTACGAGCAGTACTTC
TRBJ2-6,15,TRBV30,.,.,CAWSVDSSGANVLTF,TGTGCCTGGAGTGTAGACAGCTCTGGGGCCAACGTCCTGACTTTC
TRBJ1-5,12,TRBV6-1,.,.,CASSDLGQPQHF,TGTGCCAGCAGTGACTTGGGTCAGCCCCAGCATTTT
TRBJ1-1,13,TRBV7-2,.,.,CASSLDGQTEAFF,TGTGCCAGCAGCTTAGATGGGCAGACTGAAGCTTTCTTT
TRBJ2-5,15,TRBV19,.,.,CASSRGGEFGETQYF,TGTGCCAGTAGTAGAGGGGGGGAGTTTGGTGAGACCCAGTACTTC
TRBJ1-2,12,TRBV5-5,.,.,CASRANDRGYTF,TGTGCCAGCAGGGCTAATGACAGGGGCTACACCTTC
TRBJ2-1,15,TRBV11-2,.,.,CASSLVPQVNNEQFF,TGTGCCAGCAGCTTAGTACCGCAGGTCAACAATGAGCAGTTCTTC
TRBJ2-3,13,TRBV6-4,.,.,CASSGSYTDTQYF,TGTGCCAGTTCTGGCTCATACACAGATACGCAGTATTTT
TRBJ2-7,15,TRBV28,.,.,CASRASSSGHYEQYF,TGTGCCAGCAGGGCCAGTAGTTCAGGACACTACGAGCAGTACTTC
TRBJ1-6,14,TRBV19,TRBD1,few,CASSTDRAGSPLHF,TGTGCCAGTAGTACCGACAGGGCGGGCTCACCCCTCCACTTT
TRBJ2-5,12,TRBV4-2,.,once,CASSPNQETQYF,TGTGCCAGCAGCCCTAACCAAGAGACCCAGTACTTC
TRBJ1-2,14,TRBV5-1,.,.,CASSLYGEVRGYTF,TGCGCCAGCAGCTTGTATGGGGAGGTGCGCGGCTACACCTTC
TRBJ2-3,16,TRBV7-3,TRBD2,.,CASSSRLAGAPDTQYF,TGTGCCAGCAGCTCGCGACTAGCGGGGGCCCCAGATACGCAGTATTTT
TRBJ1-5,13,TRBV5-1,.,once,CASRVYSNQPQHF,TGCGCCAGCAGGGTATATAGCAATCAGCCCCAGCATTTT
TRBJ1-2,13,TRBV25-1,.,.,CASSGLGGSGYTF,TGTGCCAGCAGTGGCCTGGGAGGTTCCGGCTACACCTTC
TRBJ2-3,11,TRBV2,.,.,CARETSDTQYF,TGTGCCAGGGAGACTTCAGATACGCAGTATTTT
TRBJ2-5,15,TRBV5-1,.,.,CASSLGLDRQETQYF,TGCGCCAGCAGCTTGGGGCTAGATCGACAAGAGACCCAGTACTTC
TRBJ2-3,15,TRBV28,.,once,CASSLGGARTDTQYF,TGTGCCAGCAGTTTAGGCGGGGCCCGCACAGATACGCAGTATTTT
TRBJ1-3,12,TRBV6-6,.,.,CASTNSGNTIYF,TGTGCCAGCACCAACTCTGGAAACACCATATATTTT
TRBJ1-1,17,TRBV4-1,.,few,CASSQGEGPLSNTEAFF,TGCGCCAGCAGCCAAGGGGAGGGTCCCCTCTCTAACACTGAAGCTTTCTTT
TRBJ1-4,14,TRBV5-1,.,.,CASTNDGSNEKLFF,TGCGCCAGCACGAACGATGGATCTAATGAAAAACTGTTTTTT
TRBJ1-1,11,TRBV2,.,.,CASSWGAEAFF,TGTGCCAGCAGTTGGGGGGCTGAAGCTTTCTTT
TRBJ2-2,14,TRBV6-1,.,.,CASSEGAATGELFF,TGTGCCAGCAGTGAAGGGGCCGCCACCGGGGAGCTGTTTTTT
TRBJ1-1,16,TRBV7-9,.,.,CASSFSQSRRNTEAFF,TGTGCCAGCAGCTTCAGCCAGAGTCGGAGGAACACTGAAGCTTTCTTT
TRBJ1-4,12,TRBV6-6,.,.,CASRRENEKLFF,TGTGCCAGCAGGCGGGAAAATGAAAAACTGTTTTTT
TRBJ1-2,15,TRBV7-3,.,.,CASSSNPDSLKGYTF,TGTGCCAGCAGCTCTAACCCCGACAGTCTTAAGGGCTACACCTTC
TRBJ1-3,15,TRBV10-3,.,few,CATTGPGASGNTIYF,TGTGCCACTACCGGGCCGGGGGCCTCTGGAAACACCATATATTTT
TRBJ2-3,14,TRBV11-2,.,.,CASSLSSGTDTQYF,TGTGCCAGCAGCTTAAGCTCCGGTACAGATACGCAGTATTTT
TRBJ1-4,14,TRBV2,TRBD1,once,CASRVDRGPEKLFF,TGTGCCAGCAGGGTGGACAGGGGGCCGGAAAAACTGTTTTTT
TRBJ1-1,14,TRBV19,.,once,CASSSRTEVTEAFF,TGTGCCAGTAGTTCCAGGACAGAAGTGACTGAAGCTTTCTTT
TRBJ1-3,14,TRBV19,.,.,CASRNSRRRNTIYF,TGTGCCAGTAGGAATTCACGTCGTAGAAACACCATATATTTT
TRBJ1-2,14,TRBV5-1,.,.,CASSIGGVSYGYTF,TGCGCCAGCAGTATTGGGGGTGTGAGCTATGGCTACACCTTC
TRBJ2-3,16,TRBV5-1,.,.,CASSKQGGLSTDTQYF,TGCGCCAGCAGCAAACAGGGTGGACTAAGCACAGATACGCAGTATTTT
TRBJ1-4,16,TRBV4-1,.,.,CASSQESNNVAEKLFF,TGCGCCAGCAGCCAAGAAAGTAACAACGTGGCCGAAAAACTGTTTTTT
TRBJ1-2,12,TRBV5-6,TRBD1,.,CASSRGQDGYTF,TGTGCCAGCAGCCGGGGACAGGATGGCTACACCTTC
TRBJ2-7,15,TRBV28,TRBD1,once,CASSLRGQGRNEQYF,TGTGCCAGCAGTTTACGGGGACAGGGGAGGAACGAGCAGTACTTC
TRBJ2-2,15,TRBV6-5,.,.,CATTKTGENTGELFF,TGTGCCACCACCAAAACGGGGGAGAACACCGGGGAGCTGTTTTTT
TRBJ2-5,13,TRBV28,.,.,CASRGVIGETQYF,TGTGCCAGCAGGGGAGTGATTGGGGAGACCCAGTACTTC
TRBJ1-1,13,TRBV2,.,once,CASSADRNTEAFF,TGTGCCAGCAGCGCGGACAGAAACACTGAAGCTTTCTTT
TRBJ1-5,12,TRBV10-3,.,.,CAISEPNQPQHF,TGTGCCATCAGTGAGCCGAATCAGCCCCAGCATTTT
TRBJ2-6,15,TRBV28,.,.,CASSRGLFGANVLTF,TGTGCCAGCAGTCGGGGGCTGTTTGGGGCCAACGTCCTGACTTTC
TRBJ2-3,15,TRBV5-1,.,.,CASSMDRADTDTQYF,TGCGCCAGCAGCATGGACAGAGCCGACACAGATACGCAGTATTTT
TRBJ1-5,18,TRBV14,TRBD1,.,CASSQEWVLDRGNQPQHF,TGTGCCAGCAGCCAAGAGTGGGTGCTTGACAGGGGCAATCAGCCCCAGCATTTT
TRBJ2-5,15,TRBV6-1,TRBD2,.,CASSELAGGPETQYF,TGTGCCAGCAGTGAACTAGCGGGGGGGCCAGAGACCCAGTACTTC